This record concerns one T cell receptor (beta chain) sequence. V lost 6 bases to trimming and J lost 1 base; unmatched junction nucleotides: 5. The CDR3 spans 14 residues. Per germline, CDR1 MNHEY and CDR2 SVGAGI. Original analysis: Nucleated cell number was recorded as an estimate derived from reference gene primer amplification. Assay: immunoSEQ multiplex PCR; the TCRdb copy retains only in-frame clones and omits some. V, J and clone size are those of that table, while D and trimming were read from the DNA. The table lists roughly 26,000 clones, approximately 66% of them singletons, with about 7.1% in the top ten. This sample is part of a study of blood T cell repertoires in COVID-19. The wider study: COVID-19 samples, acute and convalescent, were from the United States, Italy and Spain. PBMCs, B-cell-depleted T cells, or T cells provided the cDNA or gDNA that made up the material.

The chain employs TRBV6-5 and TRBJ1-1; TRBD1 matches 7 bases. The sequencing sample was made of peripheral blood. The clonotype originates from a man aged 55 to 70 with active or convalescent COVID-19. CDR3 residues: CASREGARNTEAFF. The CDR3 bases are TGTGCCAGCAGAGAGGGGGCTCGGAACACTGAAGCTTTCTTT.